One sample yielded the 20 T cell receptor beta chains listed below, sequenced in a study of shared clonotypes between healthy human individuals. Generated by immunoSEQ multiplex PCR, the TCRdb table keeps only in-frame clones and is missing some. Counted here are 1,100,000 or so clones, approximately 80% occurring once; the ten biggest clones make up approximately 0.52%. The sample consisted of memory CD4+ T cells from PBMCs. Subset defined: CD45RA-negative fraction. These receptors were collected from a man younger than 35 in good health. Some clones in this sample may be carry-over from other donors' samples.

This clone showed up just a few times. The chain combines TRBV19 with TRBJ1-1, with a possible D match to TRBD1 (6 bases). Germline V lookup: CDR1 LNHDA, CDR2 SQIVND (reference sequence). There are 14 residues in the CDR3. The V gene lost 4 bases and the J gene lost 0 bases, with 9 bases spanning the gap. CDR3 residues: CASSKGGVNTEAFF. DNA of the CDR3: TGTGCCAGTAGTAAGGGGGGAGTGAACACTGAAGCTTTCTTT.

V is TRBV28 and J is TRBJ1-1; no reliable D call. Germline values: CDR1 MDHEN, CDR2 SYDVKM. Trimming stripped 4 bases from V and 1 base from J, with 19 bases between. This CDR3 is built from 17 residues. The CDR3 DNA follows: TGTGCCAGCAGTTCTCTAAGAACCCGGGCCAGGAACACTGAAGCTTTCTTT. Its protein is CASSSLRTRARNTEAFF.

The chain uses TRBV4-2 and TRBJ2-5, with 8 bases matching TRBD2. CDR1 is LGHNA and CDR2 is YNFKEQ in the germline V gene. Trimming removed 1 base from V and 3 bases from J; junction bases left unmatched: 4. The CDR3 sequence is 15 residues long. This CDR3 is CASSQGRGGEETQYF. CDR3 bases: TGTGCCAGCAGCCAAGGCCGGGGGGGGGAAGAGACCCAGTACTTC.

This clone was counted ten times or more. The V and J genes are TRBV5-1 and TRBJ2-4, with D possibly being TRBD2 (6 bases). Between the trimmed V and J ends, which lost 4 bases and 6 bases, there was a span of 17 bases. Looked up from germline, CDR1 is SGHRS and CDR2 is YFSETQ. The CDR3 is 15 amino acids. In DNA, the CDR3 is TGCGCCAGCAGCGACGGATCGGGGACTGTAAACATTCAGTACTTC. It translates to CASSDGSGTVNIQYF.

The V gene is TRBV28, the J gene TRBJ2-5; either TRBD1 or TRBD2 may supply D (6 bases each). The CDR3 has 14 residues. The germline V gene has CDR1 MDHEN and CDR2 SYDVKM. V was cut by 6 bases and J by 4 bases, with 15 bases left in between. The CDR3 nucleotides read TGTGCCAGCAGCCTAGGGGGGCTCGGAGAGACCCAGTACTTC. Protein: CASSLGGLGETQYF.

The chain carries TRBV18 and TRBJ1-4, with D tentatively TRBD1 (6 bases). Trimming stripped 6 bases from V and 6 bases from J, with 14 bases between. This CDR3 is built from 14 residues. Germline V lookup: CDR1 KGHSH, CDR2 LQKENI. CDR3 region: CASSGTRGDEKLFF. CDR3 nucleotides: TGTGCCAGCTCCGGGACAAGGGGGGATGAAAAACTGTTTTTT.

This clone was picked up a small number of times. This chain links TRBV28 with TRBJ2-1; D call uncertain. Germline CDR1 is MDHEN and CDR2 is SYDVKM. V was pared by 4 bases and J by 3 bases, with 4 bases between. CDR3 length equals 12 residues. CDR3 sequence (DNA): TGTGCCAGCAGTTCCGTCTACAATGAGCAGTTCTTC. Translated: CASSSVYNEQFF.

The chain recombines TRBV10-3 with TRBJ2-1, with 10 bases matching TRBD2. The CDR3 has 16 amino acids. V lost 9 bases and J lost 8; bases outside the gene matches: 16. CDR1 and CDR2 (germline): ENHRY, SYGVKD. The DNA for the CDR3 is TGTGCCATATCGAGGCAAACTAGCGGGGCCGGGGATGAGCAGTTCTTC. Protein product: CAISRQTSGAGDEQFF.

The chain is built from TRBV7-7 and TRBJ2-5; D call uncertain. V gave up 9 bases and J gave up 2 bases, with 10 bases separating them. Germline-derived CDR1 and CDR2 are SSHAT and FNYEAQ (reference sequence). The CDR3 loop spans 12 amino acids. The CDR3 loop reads CARKAPQETQYF. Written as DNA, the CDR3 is TGTGCCAGAAAGGCGCCACAAGAGACCCAGTACTTC.

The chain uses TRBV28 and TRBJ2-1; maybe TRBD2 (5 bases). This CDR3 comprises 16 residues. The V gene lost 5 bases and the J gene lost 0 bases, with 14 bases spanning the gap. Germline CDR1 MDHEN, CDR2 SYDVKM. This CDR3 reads CASSPWAGSSYNEQFF. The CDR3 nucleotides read TGTGCCAGCAGTCCCTGGGCTGGGAGCTCCTACAATGAGCAGTTCTTC.

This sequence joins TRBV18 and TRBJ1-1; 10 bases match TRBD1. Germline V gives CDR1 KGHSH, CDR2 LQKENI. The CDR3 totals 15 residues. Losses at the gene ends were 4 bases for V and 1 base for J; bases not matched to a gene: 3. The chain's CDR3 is CASSQGTGANTEAFF. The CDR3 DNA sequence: TGTGCCAGCTCACAGGGGACAGGGGCGAACACTGAAGCTTTCTTT.

CDR3 residues: CASGAVGQGEGAFF. The CDR3 nucleotides read TGTGCCAGCGGGGCGGTGGGACAGGGTGAGGGAGCTTTCTTT. This rearrangement joins TRBV2 to TRBJ1-1; 9 bases agree with TRBD1. With V trimmed by 8 bases and J by 10 bases, 14 bases remained unmatched. Per germline, CDR1 SNHLY and CDR2 FYNNEI. This CDR3 comprises 14 residues.

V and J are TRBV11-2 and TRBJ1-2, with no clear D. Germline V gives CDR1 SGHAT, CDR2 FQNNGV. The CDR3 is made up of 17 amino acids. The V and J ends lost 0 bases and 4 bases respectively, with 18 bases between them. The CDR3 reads CASSLDLGSARAYGYTF. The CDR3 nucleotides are TGTGCCAGCAGCTTAGATTTAGGGAGCGCCCGGGCCTATGGCTACACCTTC.

The CDR3 region is CASSPSGGQGYNEQFF. The CDR3 coding sequence is TGTGCCAGCAGCCCCTCCGGGGGACAGGGTTACAATGAGCAGTTCTTC. V is TRBV9 and J is TRBJ2-1; 9 bases are a match to TRBD1. The CDR3 has 16 amino acids. The V segment lost 4 bases and the J segment 4 bases; nucleotides outside the gene matches: 9. The V gene's germline CDR1 is SGDLS and CDR2 YYNGEE.

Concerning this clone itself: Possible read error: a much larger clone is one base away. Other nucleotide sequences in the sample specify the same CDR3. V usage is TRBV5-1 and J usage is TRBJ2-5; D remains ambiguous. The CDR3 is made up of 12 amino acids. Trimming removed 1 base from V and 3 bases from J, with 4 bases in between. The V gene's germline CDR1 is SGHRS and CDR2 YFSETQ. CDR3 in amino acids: CASSLFEETQYF. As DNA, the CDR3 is TGCGCCAGCAGCTTGTTCGAAGAGACCCAGTACTTC.

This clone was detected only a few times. CDR3: CASSPGGSGGGEQYF. CDR3 in DNA: TGTGCCAGCAGCCCCGGGGGCTCCGGGGGAGGCGAGCAGTACTTC. The rearrangement links TRBV11-2 to TRBJ2-7, with D possibly called TRBD1 or TRBD2 (6 bases each). The germline CDR1 and CDR2 sequences are SGHAT and FQNNGV. There are 15 residues in the CDR3. Trimming pared 5 bases from V and 6 bases from J, leaving 20 bases between.

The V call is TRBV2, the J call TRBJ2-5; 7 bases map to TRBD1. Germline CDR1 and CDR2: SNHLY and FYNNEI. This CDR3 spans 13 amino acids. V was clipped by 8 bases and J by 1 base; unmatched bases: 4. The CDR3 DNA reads TGTGCCAGCTACAGGGGCCCCCAAGAGACCCAGTACTTC. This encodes CASYRGPQETQYF.

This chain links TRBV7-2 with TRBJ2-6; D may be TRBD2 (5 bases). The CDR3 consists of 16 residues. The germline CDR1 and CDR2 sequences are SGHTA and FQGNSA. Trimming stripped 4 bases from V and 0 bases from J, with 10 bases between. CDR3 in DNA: TGTGCCAGCAGCTCGCCTGGACTCTCTGGGGCCAACGTCCTGACTTTC. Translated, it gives CASSSPGLSGANVLTF.

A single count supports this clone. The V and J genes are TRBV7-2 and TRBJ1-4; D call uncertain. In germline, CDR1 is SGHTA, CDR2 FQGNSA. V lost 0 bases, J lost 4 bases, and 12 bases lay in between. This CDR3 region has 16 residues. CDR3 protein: CASSLAPRRGNEKLFF. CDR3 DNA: TGTGCCAGCAGCTTAGCCCCCCGACGGGGTAATGAAAAACTGTTTTTT.

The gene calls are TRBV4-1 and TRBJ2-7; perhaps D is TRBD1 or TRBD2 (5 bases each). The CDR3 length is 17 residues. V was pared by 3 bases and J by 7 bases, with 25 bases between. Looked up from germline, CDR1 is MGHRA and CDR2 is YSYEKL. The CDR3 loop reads CASSQTTLGEILREQYF. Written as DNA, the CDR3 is TGCGCCAGCAGCCAGACAACCTTAGGGGAGATCCTACGAGAGCAGTACTTC.